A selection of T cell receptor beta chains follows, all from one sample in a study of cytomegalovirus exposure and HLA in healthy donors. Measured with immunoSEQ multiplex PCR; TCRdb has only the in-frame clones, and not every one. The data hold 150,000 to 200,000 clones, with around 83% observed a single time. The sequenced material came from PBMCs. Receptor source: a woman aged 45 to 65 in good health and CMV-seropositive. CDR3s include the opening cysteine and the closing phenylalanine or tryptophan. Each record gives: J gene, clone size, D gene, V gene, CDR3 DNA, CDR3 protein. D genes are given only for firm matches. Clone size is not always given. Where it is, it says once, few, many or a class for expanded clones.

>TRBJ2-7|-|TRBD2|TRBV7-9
TGTTCCAGCAGCTTAGCCGGTCGGGGGGGCGGCGGCGAGCAGTACTTC
CSSSLAGRGGGGEQYF
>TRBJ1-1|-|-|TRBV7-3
TGTGCCAGCAGCTATAACATGGACACTGAAGCTTTCTTT
CASSYNMDTEAFF
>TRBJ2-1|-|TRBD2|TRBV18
TGTGCCAGCTCACGGGGACTAGCGGGAGATCGTGAGCAGTTCTTC
CASSRGLAGDREQFF
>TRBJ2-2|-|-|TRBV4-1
TGTGCCAGCAGCCAGGGGTCTAGCGACACCGGGGAGCTGTTTTTT
CASSQGSSDTGELFF
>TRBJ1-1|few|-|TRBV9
TGTGCCAGCAGCCCGTCCAGGGGGAACACTGAAGCTTTCTTT
CASSPSRGNTEAFF
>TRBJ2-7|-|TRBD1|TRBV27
TGTGCCAGCAGTTTCCGGGACAGTACCTACGAGCAGTACTTC
CASSFRDSTYEQYF
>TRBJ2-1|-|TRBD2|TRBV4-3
TGCGCCAGCAGGTCTAGCGGGGGGGCCTCCTACAATGAGCAGTTCTTC
CASRSSGGASYNEQFF
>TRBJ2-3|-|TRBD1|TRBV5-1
TGCGCCAGCAGCTTGGCCCAGGGACAGGGTGGGACAGATACGCAGTATTTT
CASSLAQGQGGTDTQYF
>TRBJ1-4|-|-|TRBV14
TGTGCCAGCAGCCCGAATTCGGGTCTGAGGGAAAAACTGTTTTTT
CASSPNSGLREKLFF
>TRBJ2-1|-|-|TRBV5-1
TGCGCCAGCAGCCTTCGACACTGGGACAATGAGCAGTTCTTC
CASSLRHWDNEQFF
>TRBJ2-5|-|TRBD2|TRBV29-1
TGCAGCGTTGAAGGGACTAGCGGCCAGGAGACCCAGTACTTC
CSVEGTSGQETQYF
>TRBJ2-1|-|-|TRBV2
TGTGCCAGCAGACTCACGCTCCAGGGGCAGTTCTTC
CASRLTLQGQFF
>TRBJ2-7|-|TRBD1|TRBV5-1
TGCGCCAGCAGCTTTGACAGGGGGGACGGCGAGCAGTACTTC
CASSFDRGDGEQYF
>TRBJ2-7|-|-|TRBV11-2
TGTGCCAGCAGCCCTAAACACGAGCAGTACTTC
CASSPKHEQYF
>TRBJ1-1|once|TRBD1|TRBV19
TGTGCCAGTAGGTTTTCCGGGACAGGGGATTATAGGACTGAAGCTTTCTTT
CASRFSGTGDYRTEAFF
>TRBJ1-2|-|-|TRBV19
TGTGCCAGTAACGTCGGAGTAAACTATGGCTACACCTTC
CASNVGVNYGYTF
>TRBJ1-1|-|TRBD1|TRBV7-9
TGTGCCAGCAGCCGCTTAACAGGGGGCGACACTGAAGCTTTCTTT
CASSRLTGGDTEAFF
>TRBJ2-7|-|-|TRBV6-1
TGTGCCAGCAGTGAAAGACACGACGAGCAGTACTTC
CASSERHDEQYF
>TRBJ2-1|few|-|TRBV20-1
TGCAGTACAGGGATCTACAATGAGCAGTTCTTC
CSTGIYNEQFF
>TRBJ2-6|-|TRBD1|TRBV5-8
TGTGCCAGCAGCTCGGGACAGGGAAGGGGCTCTGGGGCCAACGTCCTGACTTTC
CASSSGQGRGSGANVLTF
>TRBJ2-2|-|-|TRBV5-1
TGCGCCAGCAGCTTGTCCACCGAGGAAACCGGGGAGCTGTTTTTT
CASSLSTEETGELFF
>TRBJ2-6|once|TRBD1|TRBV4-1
TGCGCCAGCAGCCAAGCTCCGGGACAGGACTACTCTGGGGCCAACGGCCTGACTTTC
CASSQAPGQDYSGANGLTF
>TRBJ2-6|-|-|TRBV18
TGTGCCAGCTCACCCTTCGAACAGGGAAGCGTTGTTGGGGCCAACGTCCTGACTTTC
CASSPFEQGSVVGANVLTF
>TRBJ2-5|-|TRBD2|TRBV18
TGTGCCAGCTCACCACCTCTCGGGGGGTCGACCCAGTACTTC
CASSPPLGGSTQYF
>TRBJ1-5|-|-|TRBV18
TGTGCCAGCTCACCACAGGGGGGGAATCAGCCCCAGCATTTT
CASSPQGGNQPQHF
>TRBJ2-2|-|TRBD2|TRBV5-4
TGTGCCGGCAGTCAAGCGGGGGGGCTGGGTACCGGGGAGCTGTTTTTT
CAGSQAGGLGTGELFF
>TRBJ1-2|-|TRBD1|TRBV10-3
TGTGCCATCAGTCCGGGACAGGGCCCCAACTATGGCTACACCTTC
CAISPGQGPNYGYTF
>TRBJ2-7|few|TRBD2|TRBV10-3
TGTGCCATCAGTGGTGGTAGCGGGTCGATTGAGCAGTACTTC
CAISGGSGSIEQYF
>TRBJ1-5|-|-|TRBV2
TGTGCCAGCAGACCAGGGGCAGGGGCTGATCAGCCCCAGCATTTT
CASRPGAGADQPQHF
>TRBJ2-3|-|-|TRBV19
TGTGCCAGTAATAGTGGCGGGAATACAGATACGCAGTATTTT
CASNSGGNTDTQYF
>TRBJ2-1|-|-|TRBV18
TGTGCCAGCTCACCAGGTCCGCAGGGAAGTCATGAGCAGTTCTTC
CASSPGPQGSHEQFF
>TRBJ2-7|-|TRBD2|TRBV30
TGTGCCTGGAACGCGGGAGAGGAGTACGAGCAGTACTTC
CAWNAGEEYEQYF
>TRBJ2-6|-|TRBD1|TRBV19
TGTGCCAGTACTCCTCGGACAGGAAGGACTGGGGCCAACGTCCTGACTTTC
CASTPRTGRTGANVLTF
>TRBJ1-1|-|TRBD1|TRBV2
TGTGCCAGCAGTGAGTCAGGGCCGGGACAGCGCGATGAAGCTTTCTTT
CASSESGPGQRDEAFF
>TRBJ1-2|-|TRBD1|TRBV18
TGTGCCAGCTCCCCAACAGGGGACTATGGCTACACCTTC
CASSPTGDYGYTF
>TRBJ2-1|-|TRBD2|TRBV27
TGTGCCAGCACCAGACTAGCGGGAGGGAGGAATGAGCAGTTCTTC
CASTRLAGGRNEQFF
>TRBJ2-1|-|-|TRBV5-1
TGCGCCAGCAGTAGGACAGACCACTACAATGAGCAGTTCTTC
CASSRTDHYNEQFF
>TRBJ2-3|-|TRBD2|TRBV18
TGTGCCAGCTCACTGATGACTAGCGGGAGTACCCCAGATACGCAGTATTTT
CASSLMTSGSTPDTQYF
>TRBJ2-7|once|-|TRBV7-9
TGTGCCAGCAGCCCCCCAGGGGACCTCTACGAGCAGTACTTC
CASSPPGDLYEQYF
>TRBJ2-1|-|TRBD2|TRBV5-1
TGCGCCAGCAGCTTGGTAGGTAGCGGGAGTTCTAATGAGCAGTTCTTC
CASSLVGSGSSNEQFF